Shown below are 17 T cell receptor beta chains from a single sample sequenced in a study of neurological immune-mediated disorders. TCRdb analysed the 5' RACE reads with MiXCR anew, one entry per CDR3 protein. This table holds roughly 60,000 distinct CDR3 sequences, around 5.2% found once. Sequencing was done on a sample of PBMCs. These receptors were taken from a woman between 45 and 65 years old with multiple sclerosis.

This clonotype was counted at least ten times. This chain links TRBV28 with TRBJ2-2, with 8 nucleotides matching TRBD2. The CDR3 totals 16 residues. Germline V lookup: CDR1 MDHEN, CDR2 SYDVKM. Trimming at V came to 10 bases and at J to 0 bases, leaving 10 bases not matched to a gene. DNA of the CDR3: TGTGCCATTCGGAGAGCGGGGGCCTCGAACACCGGGGAGCTGTTTTTT. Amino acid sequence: CAIRRAGASNTGELFF.

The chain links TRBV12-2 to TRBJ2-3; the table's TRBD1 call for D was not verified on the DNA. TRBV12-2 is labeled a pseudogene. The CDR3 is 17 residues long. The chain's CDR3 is CASRRKFTGGWGDTQYF. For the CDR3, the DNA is TGTGCAAGTCGCCGCAAGTTTACAGGGGGCTGGGGAGATACGCAGTATTTT.

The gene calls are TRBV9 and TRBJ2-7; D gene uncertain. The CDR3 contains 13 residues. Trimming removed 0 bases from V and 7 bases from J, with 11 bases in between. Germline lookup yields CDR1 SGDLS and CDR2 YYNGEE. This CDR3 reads CASSVASGQEQYF. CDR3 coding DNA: TGTGCCAGCAGCGTAGCGTCGGGCCAAGAGCAGTACTTC.

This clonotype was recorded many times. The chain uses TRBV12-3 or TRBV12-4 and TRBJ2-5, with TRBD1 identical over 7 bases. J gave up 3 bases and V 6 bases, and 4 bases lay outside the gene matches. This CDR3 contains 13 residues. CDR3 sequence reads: CASRNDREETQYF. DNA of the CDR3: TGTGCCAGCAGGAACGACAGGGAAGAGACCCAGTACTTC.

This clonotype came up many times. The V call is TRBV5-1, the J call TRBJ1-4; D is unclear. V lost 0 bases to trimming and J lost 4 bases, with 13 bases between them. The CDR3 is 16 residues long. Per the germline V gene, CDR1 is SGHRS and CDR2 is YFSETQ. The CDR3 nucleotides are TGCGCCAGCAGCTTGGGTCCCGGCGTAGGTAATGAAAAACTGTTTTTT. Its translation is CASSLGPGVGNEKLFF. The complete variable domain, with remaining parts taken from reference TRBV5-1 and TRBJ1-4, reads KAGVTQTPRYLIKTRGQQVTLSCSPISGHRSVSWYQQTPGQGLQFLFEYFSETQRNKGNFPGRFSGRQFSNSRSEMNVSTLELGDSALYLCASSLGPGVGNEKLFFGSGTQLSVL.

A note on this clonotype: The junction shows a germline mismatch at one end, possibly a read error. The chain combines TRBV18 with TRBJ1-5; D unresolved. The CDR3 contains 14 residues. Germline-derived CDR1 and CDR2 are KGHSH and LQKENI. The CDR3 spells CASSPGRSNQPQNF. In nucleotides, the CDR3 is TGTGCCAGCTCACCAGGGAGGAGCAATCAGCCCCAGAATTTT.

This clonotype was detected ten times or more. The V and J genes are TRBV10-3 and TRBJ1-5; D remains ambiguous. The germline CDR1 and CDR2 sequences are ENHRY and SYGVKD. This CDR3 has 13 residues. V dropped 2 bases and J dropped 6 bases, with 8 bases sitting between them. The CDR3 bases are TGTGCCATCAGTGAGAACGAAGGTCAGCCCCAGCATTTT. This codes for CAISENEGQPQHF.

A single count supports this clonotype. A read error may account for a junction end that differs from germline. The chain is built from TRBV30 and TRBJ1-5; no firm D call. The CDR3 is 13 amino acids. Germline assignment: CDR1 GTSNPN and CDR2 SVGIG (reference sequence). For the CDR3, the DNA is TGTGCCTGGAGTAGTGAGGGCAATCAGCCCCAGAATTTT. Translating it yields CAWSSEGNQPQNF.

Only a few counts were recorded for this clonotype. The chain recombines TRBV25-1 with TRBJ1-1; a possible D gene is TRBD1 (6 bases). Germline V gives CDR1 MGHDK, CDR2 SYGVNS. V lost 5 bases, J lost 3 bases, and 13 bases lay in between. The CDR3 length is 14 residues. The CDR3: CASSRTTGYTEAFF. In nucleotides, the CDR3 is TGTGCCAGCAGTAGGACCACAGGGTACACTGAAGCTTTCTTT.

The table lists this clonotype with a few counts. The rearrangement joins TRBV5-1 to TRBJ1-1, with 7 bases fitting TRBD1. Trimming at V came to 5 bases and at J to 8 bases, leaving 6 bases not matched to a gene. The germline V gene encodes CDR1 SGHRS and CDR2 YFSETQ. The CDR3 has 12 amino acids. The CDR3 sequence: CASRSHRGEAFF. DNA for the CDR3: TGCGCCAGCAGAAGTCACAGGGGAGAAGCTTTCTTT.

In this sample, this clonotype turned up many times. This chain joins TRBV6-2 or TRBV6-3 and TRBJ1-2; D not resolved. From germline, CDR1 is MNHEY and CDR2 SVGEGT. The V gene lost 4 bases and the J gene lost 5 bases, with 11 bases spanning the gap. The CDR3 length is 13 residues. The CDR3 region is CASSSAAHYGYTF. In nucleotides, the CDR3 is TGTGCCAGCAGTTCCGCGGCCCATTATGGCTACACCTTC.

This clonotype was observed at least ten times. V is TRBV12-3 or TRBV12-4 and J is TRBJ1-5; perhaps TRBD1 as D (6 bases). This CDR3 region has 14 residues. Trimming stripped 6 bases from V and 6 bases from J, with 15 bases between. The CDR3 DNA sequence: TGTGCCAGCAGCTTACAGGGCTTTGGTCAGCCCCAGCATTTT. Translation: CASSLQGFGQPQHF.

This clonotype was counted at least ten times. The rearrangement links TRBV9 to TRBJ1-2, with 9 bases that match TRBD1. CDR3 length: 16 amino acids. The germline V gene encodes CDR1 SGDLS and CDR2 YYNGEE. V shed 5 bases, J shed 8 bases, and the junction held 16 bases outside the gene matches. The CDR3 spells CASSELPGQGRGGYTF. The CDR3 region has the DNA TGTGCCAGCAGTGAACTCCCGGGACAGGGCCGGGGGGGCTACACCTTC.

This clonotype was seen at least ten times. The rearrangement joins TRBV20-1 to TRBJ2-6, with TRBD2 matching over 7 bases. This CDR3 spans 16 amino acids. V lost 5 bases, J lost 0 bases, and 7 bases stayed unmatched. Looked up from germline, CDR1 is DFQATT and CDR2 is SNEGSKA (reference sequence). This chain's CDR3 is CSAPQGGVSGANVLTF. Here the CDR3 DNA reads TGCAGTGCTCCCCAGGGAGGGGTCTCTGGGGCCAACGTCCTGACTTTC.

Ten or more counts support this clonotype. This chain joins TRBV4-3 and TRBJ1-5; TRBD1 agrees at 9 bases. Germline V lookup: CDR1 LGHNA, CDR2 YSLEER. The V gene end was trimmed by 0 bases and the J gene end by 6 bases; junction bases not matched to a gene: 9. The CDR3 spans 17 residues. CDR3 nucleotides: TGCGCCAGCAGCCAAGAGCTTCAACAGACAGGGGGTCAGCCCCAGCATTTT. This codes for CASSQELQQTGGQPQHF.

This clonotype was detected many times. The CDR3 nucleotides are TGTGCCAGCAGCTCCCGACCAAACAATGAGCAGTTCTTC. Amino acids: CASSSRPNNEQFF. The chain couples TRBV7-2 to TRBJ2-1; no clear D gene. The V gene's germline CDR1 is SGHTA and CDR2 FQGNSA. CDR3 size: 13 residues. V dropped 4 bases and J dropped 5 bases, with 9 bases sitting between them. The entire variable domain, with the rest obtained from reference TRBV7-2 and TRBJ2-1, is as follows: GAGVSQSPSNKVTEKGKDVELRCDPISGHTALYWYRQSLGQGLEFLIYFQGNSAPDKSGLPSDRFSAERTGGSVSTLTIQRTQQEDSAVYLCASSSRPNNEQFFGPGTRLTVL.

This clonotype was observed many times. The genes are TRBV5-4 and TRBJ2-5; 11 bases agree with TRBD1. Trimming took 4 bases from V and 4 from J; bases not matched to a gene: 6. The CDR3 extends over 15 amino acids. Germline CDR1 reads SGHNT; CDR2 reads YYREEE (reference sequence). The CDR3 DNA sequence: TGTGCCAGCAGCCGTGCAGGGACAGGGGGAGAGACCCAGTACTTC. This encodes CASSRAGTGGETQYF.